This T cell receptor (beta chain) was captured by sequencing in a study of control samples from healthy donors and cancer patients. With 2 bases clipped from V and 5 bases from J, the junction kept 7 bases outside the gene matches. Germline V CDR1 and CDR2: SGHTA, FQGTGA. This CDR3 comprises 15 residues. Method: immunoSEQ multiplex PCR; TCRdb's copy keeps in-frame clones and lacks some. Of 150,000 to 200,000 clones listed, approximately 94% are singletons. Sequencing was done on a sample of blood. The gene calls are TRBV7-3 and TRBJ1-1, with TRBD1 matching over 8 bases. The clonotype comes from a woman aged 18-30 years in good health. The CDR3 nucleotides are TGTGCCAGCAGCTTACCGGACAGGGCATCTACTGAAGCTTTCTTT. Residues: CASSLPDRASTEAFF. Variable domain in full (rest from reference TRBV7-3 and TRBJ1-1): GAGVSQTPSNKVTEKGKYVELRCDPISGHTALYWYRQSLGQGPEFLIYFQGTGAADDSGLPNDRFFAVRPEGSVSTLKIQRTERGDSAVYLCASSLPDRASTEAFFGQGTRLTVV.